Following are 19 T cell receptor beta chains from one sample sequenced in a study of OX40 agonist ivuxolimab in advanced cancers. The data were produced by immunoSEQ multiplex PCR, yet TCRdb's version contains in-frame clones alone and is incomplete. The sample lists 65,000 to 85,000 clones; about 81% were seen once. The sequenced sample was CD4+ or CD8+ T cells sorted from blood, obtained in a trial of the OX40 agonist ivuxolimab. These TCRs come from an adult with an advanced solid tumor such as melanoma, head and neck, liver or kidney cancer.

The count of this clone is one. CDR3 sequence (DNA): TGTGCCAGCCAAGAGGGTTTGAACAGCGGGGCCACCCAGTACTTC. Its translation: CASQEGLNSGATQYF. This chain connects TRBV6-1 to TRBJ2-5, with 7 nucleotides matching TRBD2. CDR3 size: 15 residues. V shed 8 bases, J shed 8 bases, and the junction held 17 bases outside the gene matches. CDR1 is MNHNS and CDR2 is SASEGT in the germline V gene.

The chain combines TRBV11-2 with TRBJ1-1, with 10 positions matching TRBD1. V lost 6 bases and J lost 5; bases outside the gene matches: 9. The CDR3 extends over 15 amino acids. CDR1 is SGHAT, CDR2 FQNNGV, per germline. The CDR3 nucleotides read TGTGCCAGCAGTTCGGGACAGGGGCCGGGGACTGAAGCTTTCTTT. It specifies CASSSGQGPGTEAFF.

The table lists this clone with a few counts. This chain uses TRBV27 with TRBJ1-6, with a possible D match to TRBD1 (6 bases). The V gene's germline CDR1 is MNHEY and CDR2 SMNVEV (reference sequence). The CDR3 is made up of 17 amino acids. Trimming pared 2 bases from V and 7 bases from J, leaving 18 bases between. CDR3 protein: CASSLETGRTRNSPLHF. The CDR3, as DNA: TGTGCCAGCAGTTTAGAAACAGGGCGTACCCGGAATTCACCCCTCCACTTT.

This clone was picked up a small number of times. The chain carries TRBV7-2 and TRBJ1-3, with a weak D call TRBD1 (5 bases). Deletions cut 4 bases from V and 1 base from J, with 11 bases between. Germline V gene data show CDR1 as SGHTA and CDR2 as FQGNSA. The length of the CDR3 is 15 residues. The CDR3 spells CASSSGLTSGNTIYF. The CDR3 coding sequence is TGTGCCAGCAGCTCGGGACTTACATCTGGAAACACCATATATTTT.

The genes are TRBV5-1 and TRBJ2-1; no clear D. The V end lost 0 bases, the J end lost 5 bases, and 6 bases lay between the germline ends. Germline CDR1 is SGHRS and CDR2 is YFSETQ. This CDR3 spans 13 amino acids. The CDR3 DNA follows: TGCGCCAGCAGCTTGGTACGTAACAATGAGCAGTTCTTC. This codes for CASSLVRNNEQFF.

The chain carries TRBV7-3 and TRBJ2-2, with 8 bases aligning to TRBD2. This CDR3 is 14 amino acids long. Trimming cost V 5 bases and J 3 bases; bases outside gene matches: 2. CDR1 and CDR2 (germline): SGHTA, FQGTGA. Written as DNA, the CDR3 is TGTGCCAGCAGCCGGGGGGGTGACACCGGGGAGCTGTTTTTT. Its translation: CASSRGGDTGELFF.

This clone was counted between two and nine times. V is TRBV7-2 and J is TRBJ2-5; 8 nucleotides match TRBD1. CDR3 length: 15 amino acids. Germline lookup yields CDR1 SGHTA and CDR2 FQGNSA. Germline trimming cut 6 bases from V and 4 bases from J; bases unmatched to any gene: 10. CDR3 protein: CASSRRTGNRETQYF. The DNA of the CDR3 is TGTGCCAGCAGTCGAAGGACAGGGAATAGAGAGACCCAGTACTTC. The entire variable domain, with the rest obtained from reference TRBV7-2 and TRBJ2-5, is as follows: GAGVSQSPSNKVTEKGKDVELRCDPISGHTALYWYRQSLGQGLEFLIYFQGNSAPDKSGLPSDRFSAERTGGSVSTLTIQRTQQEDSAVYLCASSRRTGNRETQYFGPGTRLLVL.

This chain joins TRBV5-4 and TRBJ2-3; D may be TRBD1 (5 bases). Trimming pared 4 bases from V and 4 bases from J, leaving 10 bases between. The germline V gene encodes CDR1 SGHNT and CDR2 YYREEE (reference sequence). The length of the CDR3 is 13 residues. The CDR3 bases are TGTGCCAGCAGCAAAGACAGATCAGATACGCAGTATTTT. Its protein is CASSKDRSDTQYF.

This clone turned up a few times. J is TRBJ1-2 and V is TRBV27; TRBD1 matches at 9 bases. The V gene end was trimmed by 4 bases and the J gene end by 7 bases; junction bases not matched to a gene: 13. The germline gives CDR1 MNHEY, CDR2 SMNVEV (reference sequence). The CDR3 extends over 16 amino acids. The CDR3 DNA reads as TGTGCCAGCAGTTCAGGGGACAGGGTCCTAATAGGTGGCTACACCTTC. Translating gives CASSSGDRVLIGGYTF.

The sample holds a few counts of this clone. This chain links TRBV7-3 with TRBJ1-4; 11 bases fit TRBD1. The CDR3 loop spans 15 amino acids. CDR1 and CDR2 from the germline V gene are SGHTA and FQGTGA. V dropped 1 base and J dropped 8; count of bases not matched to a gene: 3. For the CDR3, the DNA is TGTGCCAGCAGCTTAAGCGGGACAGGGGGAGAAAAACTGTTTTTT. Translated: CASSLSGTGGEKLFF.

This chain uses TRBV12-5 with TRBJ2-6; D gene unclear. The V end was cut by 7 bases, the J end by 2 bases, with 6 bases between. This CDR3 region has 13 residues. Germline values: CDR1 LGHNT, CDR2 FRNRAP. DNA for the CDR3: TGTGCTAGTGACGTCCCTGGGGCCAACGTCCTGACTTTC. Its translation: CASDVPGANVLTF.

By share, this clone ranks as medium-sized. The chain joins TRBV19 to TRBJ2-5; D call uncertain. The V end lost 3 bases, the J end lost 4 bases, and 3 bases lay between the germline ends. Germline CDR1 LNHDA, CDR2 SQIVND (reference sequence). The CDR3 loop spans 11 amino acids. The DNA of the CDR3 is TGTGCCAGTAGTATCTCAGAGACCCAGTACTTC. This gives the protein CASSISETQYF. The variable domain in full, completed from reference TRBV19 and TRBJ2-5, reads DGGITQSPKYLFRKEGQNVTLSCEQNLNHDAMYWYRQDPGQGLRLIYYSQIVNDFQKGDIAEGYSVSREKKESFPLTVTSAQKNPTAFYLCASSISETQYFGPGTRLLVL.

The genes are TRBV11-2 and TRBJ2-7; 8 bases are a match to TRBD2. Losses at the gene ends were 5 bases for V and 3 bases for J; bases not matched to a gene: 6. This CDR3 is built from 14 residues. The germline V gene has CDR1 SGHAT and CDR2 FQNNGV. The CDR3 DNA reads TGTGCCAGCAGCCCCCGGGGGGGCCTCTACGAGCAGTACTTC. The encoded protein is CASSPRGGLYEQYF. The full variable domain, in which reference TRBV11-2 and TRBJ2-7 provide the parts outside the CDR3, is EAGVAQSPRYKIIEKRQSVAFWCNPISGHATLYWYQQILGQGPKLLIQFQNNGVVDDSQLPKDRFSAERLKGVDSTLKIQPAKLEDSAVYLCASSPRGGLYEQYFGPGTRLTVT.

This clone was counted a single time. The chain has TRBV6-6 and TRBJ2-7; D might be TRBD2 (6 bases). From germline, CDR1 is MNHNY and CDR2 SVGAGI (reference sequence). CDR3 size: 14 residues. V was clipped by 11 bases and J by 0 bases, with 17 bases between them. Written as DNA, the CDR3 is TGTGCCGTTTCGGAGGGATTGAGCTCCTACGAGCAGTACTTC. It yields the protein CAVSEGLSSYEQYF.

The rearrangement joins TRBV6-5 to TRBJ2-4; D is tentatively TRBD1 or TRBD2 (6 bases each). In germline, CDR1 is MNHEY, CDR2 SVGAGI. Trimming cost V 2 bases and J 4 bases, with 15 bases left between them. This CDR3 region has 16 residues. CDR3 region: CASSYGGGTQKNIQYF. The CDR3 DNA reads TGTGCCAGCAGTTACGGAGGGGGGACGCAAAAAAACATTCAGTACTTC.

This chain connects TRBV30 to TRBJ2-7, with 7 bases aligning to TRBD1. Per germline, CDR1 GTSNPN and CDR2 SVGIG (reference sequence). CDR3 length: 13 amino acids. Trimming removed 4 bases from V and 3 bases from J; junction bases left unmatched: 6. The CDR3 coding sequence is TGTGCCTGGATGGGACAGCAAAACTACGAGCAGTACTTC. It is translated as CAWMGQQNYEQYF. Full variable domain (rest looked up from reference TRBV30 and TRBJ2-7): SQTIHQWPATLVQPVGSPLSLECTVEGTSNPNLYWYRQAAGRGLQLLFYSVGIGQISSEVPQNLSASRPQDRQFILSSKKLLLSDSGFYLCAWMGQQNYEQYFGPGTRLTVT.

The chain has TRBV6-5 and TRBJ2-1; D possibly corresponds to TRBD1 (5 bases). The CDR3 covers 15 residues. The V gene's germline CDR1 is MNHEY and CDR2 SVGAGI. V was cut by 0 bases and J by 3 bases, with 9 bases left in between. In nucleotides, the CDR3 is TGTGCCAGCAGTTACTCCCAGGGCAACTACAATGAGCAGTTCTTC. It translates to CASSYSQGNYNEQFF.

The sample holds a few counts of this clone. The rearrangement joins TRBV29-1 to TRBJ2-3; 7 nucleotides align to TRBD2. After removal of 8 bases from V and 8 bases from J, the junction contained 7 bases not matched to a gene. CDR3 length: 11 residues. Germline CDR1 reads SQVTM; CDR2 reads ANQGSEA. The CDR3: CSQTGGGTQYF. Written as DNA, the CDR3 is TGCAGCCAGACGGGAGGCGGTACGCAGTATTTT.

The chain employs TRBV7-3 and TRBJ2-1; 7 bases match TRBD1. The length of the CDR3 is 15 residues. Germline V gene data show CDR1 as SGHTA and CDR2 as FQGTGA. V shed 5 bases and J 2 bases; nucleotides not matched to a gene: 6. The CDR3 sequence: CASSTTGVAYNEQFF. The CDR3 bases are TGTGCCAGCAGCACCACAGGGGTGGCCTACAATGAGCAGTTCTTC.